The clone carrying this T cell receptor beta chain came up a few times. Its antigen remains unknown. Sequencing used immunoSEQ v3. The assay was immunoSEQ multiplex PCR, and TCRdb's table has in-frame clones only and misses some. The data contain more than 45,000 clones, around 79% of them singletons. Noted time point: pre-treatment sample, taken before nivolumab and TIL therapy. Enrollment ran from late 2017 to early 2020. The data were obtained in a study of TIL therapy for anti-PD-1-resistant metastatic lung cancer. The wider study: Tumors had a median PD-L1 proportion score of 5% to 6.5%. Tumors carried a median roughly 1.5 non-synonymous mutations per megabase. Broader study findings: The baseline peripheral repertoire was partially replaced by infused TIL clonotypes that later decayed.

The CDR3 length is 18 residues. CDR1 and CDR2 (germline): SGHTA, FQGTGA. V gave up 5 bases and J gave up 0 bases; unmatched junction bases: 12. This sequence joins TRBV7-3 and TRBJ2-3; 9 bases match TRBD2. The TCR originated in a person between 30 and 80 years old with non-small cell lung cancer. Sequences were derived from blood, sampled at baseline. DNA of the CDR3: TGTGCCAGCAGCCCTGGCACTAGCGGGTCCCTTAGCACAGATACGCAGTATTTT. As protein: CASSPGTSGSLSTDTQYF. Looking up the rest from reference TRBV7-3 and TRBJ2-3 gives the full variable domain: GAGVSQTPSNKVTEKGKYVELRCDPISGHTALYWYRQSLGQGPEFLIYFQGTGAADDSGLPNDRFFAVRPEGSVSTLKIQRTERGDSAVYLCASSPGTSGSLSTDTQYFGPGTRLTVL.